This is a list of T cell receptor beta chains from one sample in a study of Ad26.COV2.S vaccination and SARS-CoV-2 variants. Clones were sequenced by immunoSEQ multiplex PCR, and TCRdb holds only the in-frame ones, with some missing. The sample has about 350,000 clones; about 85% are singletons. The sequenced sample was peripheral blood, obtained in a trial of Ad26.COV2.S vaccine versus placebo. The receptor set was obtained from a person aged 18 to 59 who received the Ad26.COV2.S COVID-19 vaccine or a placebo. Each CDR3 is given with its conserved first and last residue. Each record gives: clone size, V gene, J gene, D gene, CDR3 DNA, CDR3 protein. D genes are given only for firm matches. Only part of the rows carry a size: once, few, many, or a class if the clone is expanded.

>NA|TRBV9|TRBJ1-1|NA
TGTGCCAGCAGCGTAGGGTGGGACCCCAGAAAAAGGGACACTGAAGCTTTCTTT
CASSVGWDPRKRDTEAFF
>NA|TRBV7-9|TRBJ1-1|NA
TGTGCCAGCAGTCCCGAGGGGGGCTACACTGAAGCTTTCTTT
CASSPEGGYTEAFF
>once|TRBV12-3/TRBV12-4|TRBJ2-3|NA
TGTGCCAGCAGTGATGACAGGCGCGATACGCAGTATTTT
CASSDDRRDTQYF
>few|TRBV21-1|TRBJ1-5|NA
TGTGCCAGCAGCACCCATCGCGGGACAGCCCCAGCACAGCCCCAGCATTTT
CASSTHRGTAPAQPQHF
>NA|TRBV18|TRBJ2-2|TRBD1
TGTGCCAGCTCACCAGACAGGGGGCGGACCGGGGAGCTGTTTTTT
CASSPDRGRTGELFF
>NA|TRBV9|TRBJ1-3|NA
TGTGCCAGCAGCGTAGGAGGGCTCGGAAACACCATATATTTT
CASSVGGLGNTIYF
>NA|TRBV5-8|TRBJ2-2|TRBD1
TGTGCCAGCAGCTCAGGACAGGGGGTCACCGGGGAGCTGTTTTTT
CASSSGQGVTGELFF
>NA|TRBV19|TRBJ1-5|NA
TGTGCCAGTAGTATTCTGTCCGGGGATCAGCCCCAGCATTTT
CASSILSGDQPQHF
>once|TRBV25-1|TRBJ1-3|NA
TGTGCCAGCAGTGAATACGCGGGTCCGTTTGGAAACACCATATATTTT
CASSEYAGPFGNTIYF
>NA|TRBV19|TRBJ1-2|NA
TGTGCCAGTAGTATAGCCCTCTTGGGGCCGGATGGCTACACCTTC
CASSIALLGPDGYTF
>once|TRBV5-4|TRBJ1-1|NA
TGTGCCAGCAGCTTGGCCGCCGGGAACACTGAAGCTTTCTTT
CASSLAAGNTEAFF
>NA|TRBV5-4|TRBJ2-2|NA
TGTGCCAGCAGCTTGGTGACAGGACTTAACACCGGGGAGCTGTTTTTT
CASSLVTGLNTGELFF
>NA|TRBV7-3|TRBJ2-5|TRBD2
TGTGCCAGCAGCTCCTGGACTAGCGGGAAAGGCGAGACCCAGTACTTC
CASSSWTSGKGETQYF
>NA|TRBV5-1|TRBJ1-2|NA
TGCGCCAGCAGCTTGGCCGGGAGGGATGGCTACACCTTC
CASSLAGRDGYTF
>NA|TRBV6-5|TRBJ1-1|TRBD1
TGTGCCAGCAGTTTTATCACACAGGGGGCCGGCACTGAAGCTTTCTTT
CASSFITQGAGTEAFF
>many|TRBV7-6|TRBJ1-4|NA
TGTGCCAGCAGCAACAATGAAAAACTGTTTTTT
CASSNNEKLFF
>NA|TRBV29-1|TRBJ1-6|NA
TGCAGCGTTCAGGGCAGAGGGTATAATTCACCCCTCCACTTT
CSVQGRGYNSPLHF
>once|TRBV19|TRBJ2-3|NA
TGTGCCAGTAGTTCTACTAGGGGGGATACGCAGTATTTT
CASSSTRGDTQYF
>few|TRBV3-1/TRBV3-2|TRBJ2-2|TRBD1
TGTGCCAGCAGCCTACTGACAGGGAGTAAGGGGGAGCTGTTTTTT
CASSLLTGSKGELFF
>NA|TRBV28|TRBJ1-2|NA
TGTGCCAGCAGTTCCGGGACACTAGACTATGGCTACACCTTC
CASSSGTLDYGYTF
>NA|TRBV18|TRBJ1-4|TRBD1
TGTGCCAGCTCACCAAGGGACAGTAATGAAAAACTGTTTTTT
CASSPRDSNEKLFF
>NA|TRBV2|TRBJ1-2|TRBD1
TGTGCCAGCAGTGTCGGACAGGGGGCGTATGGCTACACCTTC
CASSVGQGAYGYTF
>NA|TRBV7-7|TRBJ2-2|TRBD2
TGTGCCAGCAGCGCGAGCGGGAGTCAAACCGGGGAGCTGTTTTTT
CASSASGSQTGELFF
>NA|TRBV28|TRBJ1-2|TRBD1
TGTGCCAGCAGTTTTGGACAGGGGAGCGACTACACCTTC
CASSFGQGSDYTF
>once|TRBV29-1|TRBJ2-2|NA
TGCAGCGTTGCCACAGGGTTTGGCGGGGAGCTGTTTTTT
CSVATGFGGELFF
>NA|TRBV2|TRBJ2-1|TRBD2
TGTGCCAGCAGTGAAGGGCGGGGGGGCTACAATGAGCAGTTCTTC
CASSEGRGGYNEQFF
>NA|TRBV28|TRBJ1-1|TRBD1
TGTGCCAGCAGCCCGGGACAGTCTCTTTCAGTCGCTGAAGCTTTCTTT
CASSPGQSLSVAEAFF
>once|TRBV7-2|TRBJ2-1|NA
TGTGCCAGCAGCTTCGGCAGAGACAATGAGCAGTTCTTC
CASSFGRDNEQFF
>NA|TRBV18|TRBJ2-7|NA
TGTGCCAGCTCACCCAATACAGGGACCTACGAGCAGTACTTC
CASSPNTGTYEQYF
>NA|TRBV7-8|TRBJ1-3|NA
TGTGCCAGCAGCTTAACTTACGGAAACACCATATATTTT
CASSLTYGNTIYF
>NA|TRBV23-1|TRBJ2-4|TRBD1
TGCGCCAGCAGCCCGAACGGGACAGGGTTAAACATTCAGTACTTC
CASSPNGTGLNIQYF
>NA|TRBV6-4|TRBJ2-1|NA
TGTGCCAGCAGTGTCGACCTGGGGAATGAGCAGTTCTTC
CASSVDLGNEQFF
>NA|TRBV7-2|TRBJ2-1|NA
TGTGCCAGCAGCACACCTACGGGCCCTTCCTACAATGAGCAGTTCTTC
CASSTPTGPSYNEQFF
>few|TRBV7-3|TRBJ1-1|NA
TGTGCCAGCAGCACCGGTGGGGGCACTGAAGCTTTCTTT
CASSTGGGTEAFF
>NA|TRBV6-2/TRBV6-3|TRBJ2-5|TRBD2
TGTGCCAGCAGTGGACCGACTAGCGGGGGGCCATTCGGGACCCAGTACTTC
CASSGPTSGGPFGTQYF
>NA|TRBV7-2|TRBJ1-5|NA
TGTGCCAGCAGCTATTGGGGGGAGGGCAATCAGCCCCAGCATTTT
CASSYWGEGNQPQHF
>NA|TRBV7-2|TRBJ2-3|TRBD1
TGTGCCAGCAGCCCGACAGGGCGAGGCACAGATACGCAGTATTTT
CASSPTGRGTDTQYF
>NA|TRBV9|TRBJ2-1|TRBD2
TGTGCCAGCAGCGTAGGGGTGACTAGCGGATTCTACAATGAGCAGTTCTTC
CASSVGVTSGFYNEQFF
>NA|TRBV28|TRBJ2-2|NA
TGTGCCACAACCCGAAGGGCCGGGGAGCTGTTTTTT
CATTRRAGELFF
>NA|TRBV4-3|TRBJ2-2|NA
TGCGCCAGCAGCCAAGTCACCCCGCCCGGGGAGCTGTTTTTT
CASSQVTPPGELFF
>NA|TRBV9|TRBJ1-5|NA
TGTGCCAGCAGCGTGACAGTCAATCAGCCCCAGCATTTT
CASSVTVNQPQHF
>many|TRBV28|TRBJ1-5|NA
TGTGCCAGCAGTTCCCCTCAAGGGGCGTTTGGAAATCAGCCCCAGCATTTT
CASSSPQGAFGNQPQHF
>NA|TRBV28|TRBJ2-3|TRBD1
TGTGCCAGCAGTCCCCGGGACAGAAACACAGATACGCAGTATTTT
CASSPRDRNTDTQYF
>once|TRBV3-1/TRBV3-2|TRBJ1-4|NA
TGTGCCAGCAGCCCTCCAGGGGATTGGACTAATGAAAAACTGTTTTTT
CASSPPGDWTNEKLFF
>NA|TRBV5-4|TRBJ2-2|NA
TGTGCCAGCAGCTCACCCTCCGGCGGGTACACCGGGGAGCTGTTTTTT
CASSSPSGGYTGELFF
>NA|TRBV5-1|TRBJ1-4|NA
TGCGCCAGCAGCCCACTGACAGGCCCTAATGAAAAACTGTTTTTT
CASSPLTGPNEKLFF
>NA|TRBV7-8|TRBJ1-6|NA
TGTGCCAGCAGCACCGGGGGGCGCAATTCACCCCTCCACTTT
CASSTGGRNSPLHF
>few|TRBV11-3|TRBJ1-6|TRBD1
TGTGCCAGCAGCCCGGAGACAGGGGCTTACAATTCACCCCTCCACTTT
CASSPETGAYNSPLHF
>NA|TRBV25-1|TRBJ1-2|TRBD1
TGTGCCAGCATCGGACAGGCTAACTATGGCTACACCTTC
CASIGQANYGYTF
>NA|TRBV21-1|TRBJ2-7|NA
TGTGCCAGCAGCAAAAAAGGCAGGGGCTACGAGCAGTACTTC
CASSKKGRGYEQYF
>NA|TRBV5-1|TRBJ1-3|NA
TGCGCCAGCAGGGGGTCTGGAAACACCATATATTTT
CASRGSGNTIYF